The 4 T cell receptor beta chains given below trace back to one sample, sequenced in a study of blood T cell repertoires in COVID-19. Profiling relied on immunoSEQ multiplex PCR, and the TCRdb table lists in-frame clones only, not all of them. The sample has some 200,000 clones, approximately 88% seen once. Specimen: PBMCs or T cells enriched from blood (not recorded which). Source of these receptors: a man aged 18 to 35 with acute COVID-19.

The gene calls are TRBV25-1 and TRBJ1-3; D is uncertain. The ends were cut back, 0 bases at V and 0 bases at J, with 6 bases in the middle. This CDR3 is 15 amino acids long. Per the germline V gene, CDR1 is MGHDK and CDR2 is SYGVNS. The CDR3 loop is CASSEYTVSGNTIYF. The CDR3 bases are TGTGCCAGCAGTGAATACACGGTCTCTGGAAACACCATATATTTT.

The chain couples TRBV7-9 to TRBJ1-2, with 7 bases lining up with TRBD1. J lost 5 bases, V lost 7 bases, and 4 bases had no gene match. Germline values: CDR1 SEHNR, CDR2 FQNEAQ (reference sequence). This CDR3 contains 12 residues. The CDR3 DNA sequence: TGTGCCAGCACCGGGGACAGTTATGGCTACACCTTC. It translates to CASTGDSYGYTF.

This clone was seen only once. The chain has TRBV3-1 (or the pseudogene TRBV3-2) and TRBJ2-1; 7 bases agree with TRBD1. CDR3 length equals 14 residues. CDR1 and CDR2 from the germline V gene are LGHDT and YNNKEL (reference sequence). With 2 bases clipped from V and 10 bases from J, the junction kept 8 bases outside the gene matches. CDR3 DNA sequence: TGTGCCAGCAGCCAAAAGGAAGGGGGCCTGGAGCAGTTCTTC. It yields the protein CASSQKEGGLEQFF.

The chain has TRBV5-1 and TRBJ2-1; 10 positions match TRBD2. Per germline, CDR1 SGHRS and CDR2 YFSETQ. The CDR3 consists of 14 residues. V shed 5 bases, J shed 8 bases, and the junction held 7 bases outside the gene matches. This chain's CDR3 is CASSGLAGADEQFF. The CDR3 coding sequence is TGCGCCAGCAGTGGCCTAGCGGGAGCCGATGAGCAGTTCTTC.